This T cell receptor beta chain stems from a study of blood T cells in healthy people across ages. The wider study: About one barcoded beta molecule per two T cells came from capture by template switching.

This clonotype showed up just a few times. The CDR3 totals 15 residues. With 1 base removed from V and 1 base from J, the gap between germline ends came to 10 bases. Germline V gene sequence: CDR1 LGHDT, CDR2 YNNKEL (reference sequence). Peripheral blood was drawn, approximately 10 milliliters per donor. For the second PCR, which ran for 7 to 11 cycles, a sample-barcoded 5' primer and a J-beta primer mix were used. Every cDNA molecule bore a tag from a template-switch adaptor containing 12 random nucleotides. Every sample gave at least 2.5 million paired-end reads containing CDR3. TCRdb reprocessed the 5' RACE reads via MiXCR and lists one record per CDR3 protein. The table has roughly 700,000 distinct CDR3 sequences, roughly 50% seen once.

This TCR was recovered from a woman aged 55-75 years in good health. The V and J genes are TRBV3-1 and TRBJ2-5; tentatively, D is TRBD1 (6 bases). Sequencing was performed on blood. CDR3 protein: CASSQAGQSQETQYF. CDR3 sequence (DNA): TGTGCCAGCAGCCAAGCCGGACAGAGCCAAGAGACCCAGTACTTC.